This TCR beta chain was sequenced in a study of blood T cell repertoires in COVID-19. Study information: COVID-19 samples, acute and convalescent, were from the United States, Italy and Spain.

Some clones are missing from TCRdb's copy, which holds only in-frame ones; the method was immunoSEQ multiplex PCR. The table includes more than 300,000 clones, 75% to 90% detected once. Two negative PCRs, clearance, or symptom resolution characterized the recovered Cohort 3 donors. The germline CDR1 and CDR2 sequences are LNHDA and SQIVND (reference sequence). Trimming removed 3 bases from V and 4 bases from J, with 18 bases in between. The CDR3 is 17 residues long. The sequence was obtained from a woman aged 45-65 years who had recovered from COVID-19. J is TRBJ1-4 and V is TRBV19; maybe TRBD1 (5 bases). Sequencing used PBMCs or T cells enriched from blood (not recorded which). The CDR3 loop reads CASSMGGWAPYNEKLFF. The CDR3 nucleotides are TGTGCCAGTAGTATGGGGGGTTGGGCCCCGTATAATGAAAAACTGTTTTTT.